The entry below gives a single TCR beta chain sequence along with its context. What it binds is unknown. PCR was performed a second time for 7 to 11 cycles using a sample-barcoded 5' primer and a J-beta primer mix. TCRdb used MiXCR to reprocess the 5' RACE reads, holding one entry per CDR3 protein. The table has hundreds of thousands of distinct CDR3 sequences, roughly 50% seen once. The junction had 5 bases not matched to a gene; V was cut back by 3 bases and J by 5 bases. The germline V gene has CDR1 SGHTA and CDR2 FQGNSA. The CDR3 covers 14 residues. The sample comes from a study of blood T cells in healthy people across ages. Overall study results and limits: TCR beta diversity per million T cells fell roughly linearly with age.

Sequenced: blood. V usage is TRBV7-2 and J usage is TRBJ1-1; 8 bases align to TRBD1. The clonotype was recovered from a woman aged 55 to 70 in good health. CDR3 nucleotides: TGTGCCAGCAGCTTTCAGGGGGCCGGGACTGAAGCTTTCTTT. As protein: CASSFQGAGTEAFF.